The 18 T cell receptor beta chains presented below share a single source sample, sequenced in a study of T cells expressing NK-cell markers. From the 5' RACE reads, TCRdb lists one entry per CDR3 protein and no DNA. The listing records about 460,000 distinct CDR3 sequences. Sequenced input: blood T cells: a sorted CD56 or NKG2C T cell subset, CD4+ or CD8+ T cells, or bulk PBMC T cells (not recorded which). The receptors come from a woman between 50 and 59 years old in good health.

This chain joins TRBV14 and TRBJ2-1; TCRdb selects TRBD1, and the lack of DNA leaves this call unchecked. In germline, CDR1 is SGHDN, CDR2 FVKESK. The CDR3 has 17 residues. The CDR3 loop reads CASSQDWGGNSYNEQFF.

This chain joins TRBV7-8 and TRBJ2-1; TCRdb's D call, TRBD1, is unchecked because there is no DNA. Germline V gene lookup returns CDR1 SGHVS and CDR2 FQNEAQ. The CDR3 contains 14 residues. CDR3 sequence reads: CASSLDRGYNEQFF.

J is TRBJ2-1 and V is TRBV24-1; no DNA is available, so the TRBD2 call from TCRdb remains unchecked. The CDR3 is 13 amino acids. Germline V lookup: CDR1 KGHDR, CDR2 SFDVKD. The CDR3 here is CATSRGLYNEQFF.

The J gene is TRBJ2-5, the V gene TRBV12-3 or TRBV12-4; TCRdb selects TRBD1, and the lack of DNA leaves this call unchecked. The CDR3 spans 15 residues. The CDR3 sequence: CASSLGTGGAETQYF.

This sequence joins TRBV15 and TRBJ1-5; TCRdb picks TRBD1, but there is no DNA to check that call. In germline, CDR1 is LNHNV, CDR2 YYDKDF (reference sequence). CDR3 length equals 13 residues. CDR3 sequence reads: CATSRNRVQPQHF.

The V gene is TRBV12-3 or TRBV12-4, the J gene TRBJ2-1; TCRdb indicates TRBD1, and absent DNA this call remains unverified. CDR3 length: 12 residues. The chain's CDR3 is CASSFVGDEQFF.

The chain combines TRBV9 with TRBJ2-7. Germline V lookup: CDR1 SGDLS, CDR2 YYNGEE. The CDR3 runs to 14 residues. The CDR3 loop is CASSVGRSSYEQYF.

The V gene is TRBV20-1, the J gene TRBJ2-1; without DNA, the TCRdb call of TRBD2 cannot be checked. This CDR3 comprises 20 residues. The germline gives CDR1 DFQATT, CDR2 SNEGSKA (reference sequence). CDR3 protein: CSARDSGASGRASSYNEQFF.

The chain's CDR3 is CASSVPLAGNEQFF. This chain joins TRBV10-2 and TRBJ2-1; TCRdb indicates TRBD2, and absent DNA this call remains unverified. Germline-derived CDR1 and CDR2 are WSHSY and SAAADI. The CDR3 is made up of 14 amino acids.

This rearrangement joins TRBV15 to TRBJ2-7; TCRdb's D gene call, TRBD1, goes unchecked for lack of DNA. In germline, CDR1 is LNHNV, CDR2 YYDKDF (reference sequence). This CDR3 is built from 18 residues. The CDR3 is CATSRKRPGTATTYEQYF.

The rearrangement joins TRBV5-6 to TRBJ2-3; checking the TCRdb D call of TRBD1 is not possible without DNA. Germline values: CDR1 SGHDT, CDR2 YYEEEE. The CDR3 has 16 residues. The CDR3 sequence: CASSPETGGLTDTQYF.

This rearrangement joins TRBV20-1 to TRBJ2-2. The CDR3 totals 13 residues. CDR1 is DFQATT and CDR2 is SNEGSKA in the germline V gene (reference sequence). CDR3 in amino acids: CSAVSVMVGELFF.

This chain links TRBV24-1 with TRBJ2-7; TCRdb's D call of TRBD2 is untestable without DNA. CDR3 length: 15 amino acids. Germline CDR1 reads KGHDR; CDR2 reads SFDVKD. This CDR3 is CATSDPSGASYEQYF.

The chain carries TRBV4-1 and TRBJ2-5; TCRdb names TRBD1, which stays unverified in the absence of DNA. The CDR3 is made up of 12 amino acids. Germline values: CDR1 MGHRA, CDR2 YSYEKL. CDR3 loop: CASSQPRETQYF.

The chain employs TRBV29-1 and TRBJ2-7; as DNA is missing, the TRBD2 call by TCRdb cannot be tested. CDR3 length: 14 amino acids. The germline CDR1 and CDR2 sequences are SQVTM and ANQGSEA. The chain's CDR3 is CSVLSGTFSYEQYF.

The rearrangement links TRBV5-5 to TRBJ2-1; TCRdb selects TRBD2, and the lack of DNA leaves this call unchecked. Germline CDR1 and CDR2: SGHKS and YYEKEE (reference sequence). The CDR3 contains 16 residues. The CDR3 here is CASSGLSSGGHNEQFF. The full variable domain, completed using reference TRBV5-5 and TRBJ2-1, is DAGVTQSPTHLIKTRGQQVTLRCSPISGHKSVSWYQQVLGQGPQFIFQYYEKEERGRGNFPDRFSARQFPNYSSELNVNALLLGDSALYLCASSGLSSGGHNEQFFGPGTRLTVL.

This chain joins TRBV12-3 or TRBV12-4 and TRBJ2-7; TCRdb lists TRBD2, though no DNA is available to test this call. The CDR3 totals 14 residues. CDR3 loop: CASSFVLVGGEQYF.

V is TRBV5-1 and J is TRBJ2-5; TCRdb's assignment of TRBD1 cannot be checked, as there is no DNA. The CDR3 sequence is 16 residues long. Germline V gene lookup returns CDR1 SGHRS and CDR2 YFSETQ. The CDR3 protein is CASSSGQGQGGETQYF.